The 3 T cell receptor beta chains reported below all come from one sample, sequenced in a study of read filtering for tumor transcriptome and immune sequencing. The library was built from approximately 400 ng RNA with molecular barcoded adaptors for alpha/delta and beta/gamma chains. TCRdb analysed the reads with MiXCR anew, one entry per CDR3 protein. The data contain tens of thousands of distinct CDR3 sequences, less than 20% of them singletons. Sequenced input: a population of CD138-negative cells sorted from bone marrow. The receptors shown here come from a donor at least 40 years old with multiple myeloma.

In this sample, this clonotype turned up many times. The rearrangement uses TRBV7-9 and TRBJ2-2; D not resolved. This CDR3 contains 18 residues. Trimming removed 7 bases at V and 0 bases at J, with 21 bases between. The germline V gene has CDR1 SEHNR and CDR2 FQNEAQ (reference sequence). DNA of the CDR3: TGTGCCAGCAAGGCACCCGGGCCGACCGCAACGAACACCGGGGAGCTGTTTTTT. This codes for CASKAPGPTATNTGELFF.

As regards this clonotype: At one end, the junction sequence differs from germline, possibly due to a read error. The V call is TRBV28, the J call TRBJ2-1, with no clear D. This CDR3 is built from 14 residues. In germline, CDR1 is MDHEN, CDR2 SYDVKM. The CDR3 region is CASSPVMERLEQLF. DNA for the CDR3: TGTGCCAGCAGCCCCGTGATGGAACGACTTGAGCAGCTCTTC. Based on the CDR3 plus reference TRBV28 and TRBJ2-1, the full variable domain is DVKVTQSSRYLVKRTGEKVFLECVQDMDHENMFWYRQDPGLGLRLIYFSYDVKMKEKGDIPEGYSVSREKKERFSLILESASTNQTSMYLCASSPVMERLEQLFGPGTRLTVL.

This clonotype was detected many times. CDR3 sequence reads: CASSFLSNTGELFF. The CDR3 nucleotides read TGTGCCAGCAGTTTCTTGTCGAACACCGGGGAGCTGTTTTTT. The chain couples TRBV12-3 or TRBV12-4 to TRBJ2-2; D uncertain. The CDR3 length is 14 residues. The V gene lost 3 bases and the J gene lost 0 bases, with 5 bases spanning the gap.